The TCR beta chain under discussion was sequenced for a study of cytomegalovirus exposure and HLA in healthy donors. Study-wide background: For the approximately 410 genotyped donors, over 80% fell within the Caucasian-associated ancestry cluster.

Germline CDR1 reads LNHDA; CDR2 reads SQIVND (reference sequence). V was clipped by 4 bases and J by 0 bases; unmatched bases: 14. This CDR3 spans 19 amino acids. Primers for the PCR totalled 60 Vbeta and 13 Jbeta. Measured with immunoSEQ multiplex PCR; TCRdb has only the in-frame clones, and not every one. The sample's table shows 130,000 to 150,000 clones. The rearrangement joins TRBV19 to TRBJ2-4; 8 bases align to TRBD1. This receptor was identified in a male donor in good health and CMV-seronegative. Sequenced sample: PBMCs. CDR3 nucleotide sequence: TGTGCCAGTAGTACACCGACCGGACAAGACAGGGGAGCCAAAAACATTCAGTACTTC. This gives the protein CASSTPTGQDRGAKNIQYF.